This is a list of T cell receptor beta chains from one sample in a study of T cell repertoires in cytomegalovirus infection. TCRdb reprocessed the reads via MiXCR and lists one record per CDR3 protein. Of 600,000 to 800,000 distinct CDR3 sequences in the sample, 20% to 30% were seen once. The sample consisted of CD8+ T cells from PBMCs. These receptors all come from a human donor in good health (CMV status not recorded). Some clones in this sample may be carry-over from other donors' samples. The CDR3 runs from the conserved cysteine through the conserved F or W. The order of the fields is V gene, D gene, J gene, clone size, CDR3 DNA, CDR3 protein. The D gene is left open where the match is weak. The size field is filled for only some rows; it gives once, few, many or a size class.

>TRBV6-5|.|TRBJ2-1|many
TGTGCCAGCAGTTACGGGGAGAATGAGCAGTTCTTC
CASSYGENEQFF
>TRBV29-1|.|TRBJ2-1|few
TGCAGCGTTCTTCAGGGGATGAGGTTTGATGAGCAGTTCTTC
CSVLQGMRFDEQFF
>TRBV25-1|TRBD1|TRBJ2-1|many
TGTGCCAGCAGTGGAGACAGGGGAAACAATGAGCAGTTCTTC
CASSGDRGNNEQFF
>TRBV6-4|.|TRBJ2-7|few
TGTGCCACTTCAGAGGGGCTTTCTGACGAGCAGTACTTC
CATSEGLSDEQYF
>TRBV6-1|.|TRBJ2-2|.
TGTGCCACTTTGGGTGGGGGGGAGCTGTTTTTT
CATLGGGELFF
>TRBV19|.|TRBJ2-6|.
TGTGCCAGTAGCACCTCTAGCTCTGGGGCCAACGTCCTGACTTTC
CASSTSSSGANVLTF
>TRBV7-2|.|TRBJ2-5|many
TGTGCCAGCAGCTTAGTTCCCCAGGGATTTGAGGAGACCCAGTACTTC
CASSLVPQGFEETQYF
>TRBV10-3|TRBD2|TRBJ2-3|few
TGTGCCATCAGGACACTAGCGGGAACTAGCACAGATACGCAGTATTTT
CAIRTLAGTSTDTQYF
>TRBV7-2|.|TRBJ2-6|many
TGTGCCAGCAGGGGTCAGGGTAGGGACTCTGGGGCCAACGTCCTGACTTTC
CASRGQGRDSGANVLTF
>TRBV6-2/TRBV6-3|TRBD1|TRBJ2-1|few
TGTGCCAGCAGTTACGTGACAGGGGGCAATGAGCAGTTCTTC
CASSYVTGGNEQFF
>TRBV27|.|TRBJ2-5|once
TGTGCCAGCAGTTTATCCGCACTAGCCGAGACCCAGTACTTC
CASSLSALAETQYF
>TRBV4-3|.|TRBJ1-2|few
TGCGCCAGCAGCCAAGTTGACAGACCTCAATTCCCCGGCTATGGCTACACCTTC
CASSQVDRPQFPGYGYTF
>TRBV7-6|.|TRBJ2-1|many
TGTGCCAGCAGCCGGGGAGAGGGCAATGAGCAGTTCTTC
CASSRGEGNEQFF
>TRBV6-5|.|TRBJ1-1|few
TGTGCCAGCAGTCGATGGTCGGGGAACACTGAAGCTTTCTTT
CASSRWSGNTEAFF
>TRBV4-1|.|TRBJ2-1|few
TGCGCCAGCAGCCGAGGGGGGGGGGCCGGGAATGAGCAGTTCTTC
CASSRGGGAGNEQFF
>TRBV19|.|TRBJ2-7|many
TGTGCCAGTAGTATAGGGTGGACAGACCTCTACGAGCAGTACTTC
CASSIGWTDLYEQYF
>TRBV28|.|TRBJ2-5|.
TGTGCCAGCAGTTCGACAGGCGGGTTAATTGAAGAGACCCAGTACTTC
CASSSTGGLIEETQYF
>TRBV7-8|.|TRBJ1-1|many
TGTGCCAGCAGCTTAGCGCTAGAGACCGGGACACCGAACACTGAAGCTTTCTTT
CASSLALETGTPNTEAFF
>TRBV10-2|.|TRBJ1-1|few
TGCGCCAGCAGTGAGTCACAGAGAAACACTGAAGCTTTCTTT
CASSESQRNTEAFF
>TRBV5-1|.|TRBJ2-4|.
TGCGCCAGCAGCTTGGGCGGACAGCGTCAACCCTTAGCCAAAAACATTCAGTACTTC
CASSLGGQRQPLAKNIQYF
>TRBV2|.|TRBJ1-1|few
TGTGCCAGCAGTGGAAGGGGCCAAAAACAGGACACTGAAGCTTTCTTT
CASSGRGQKQDTEAFF
>TRBV28|.|TRBJ2-3|many
TGTGCCAGCAGTTTTTTCGGGGTCCGCACAGATACGCAGTATTTT
CASSFFGVRTDTQYF
>TRBV13|.|TRBJ2-3|.
TGTGCCAGCAGCTTCCAAAACACAGATACGCAGTATTTT
CASSFQNTDTQYF
>TRBV7-9|.|TRBJ2-7|many
TGTGCCAGCAGCTTAAGGGATAACTCCTACGAGCAGTACTTC
CASSLRDNSYEQYF
>TRBV4-3|.|TRBJ1-2|many
TGCGCCAGCAGCCAATGGACAGAAACTAACTATGGCTACACCTTC
CASSQWTETNYGYTF
>TRBV7-9|TRBD2|TRBJ2-1|many
TGTGCCAGCAGCCCACGGACTAGCGGGAACAATGAGCAGTTCTTC
CASSPRTSGNNEQFF
>TRBV15|.|TRBJ2-7|few
TGTGCCACCAGCAGAGAGGCGTCCGTCTTGGGTTACGAGCAGTACTTC
CATSREASVLGYEQYF
>TRBV4-1|.|TRBJ2-2|few
TGCGCCAGCAGCCAAGATGGAAGTCTCGCGAACACCGGGGAGCTGTTTTTT
CASSQDGSLANTGELFF
>TRBV7-8|.|TRBJ2-7|many
TGTGCCAGCAGCCGGGGACGGGCCTACGAGCAGTACTTC
CASSRGRAYEQYF
>TRBV6-6|.|TRBJ2-1|many
TGTGCCAGCAGTTACTTGGCCTCCAATGAGCAGTTCTTC
CASSYLASNEQFF
>TRBV28|.|TRBJ2-7|.
TGTGCCACCACAAAATCCCCCAGGGACGGCACCTACGAGCAGTACTTC
CATTKSPRDGTYEQYF
>TRBV28|.|TRBJ1-5|.
TGTGCCAGCAGTCCCCATAGGGGCAGCAATCAGCCCCAGCATTTT
CASSPHRGSNQPQHF
>TRBV9|TRBD2|TRBJ2-1|.
TGTGCCAGCAGCGTAGACCCGGGGGGGCACAATGAGCAGTTCTTC
CASSVDPGGHNEQFF
>TRBV7-9|.|TRBJ1-2|many
TGTGCCAGCAGGGGTGGGGGTGATGGCTACACCTTC
CASRGGGDGYTF
>TRBV10-2|.|TRBJ1-5|.
TGCGCCAGCAGTGAGTATCCAGGTCCTACCAGTCAGCCCCAGCATTTT
CASSEYPGPTSQPQHF
>TRBV7-9|.|TRBJ1-1|many
TGTGCCAGCAGCTTAGTTAAGGGGTGGGACACTGAAGCTTTCTTT
CASSLVKGWDTEAFF
>TRBV7-9|.|TRBJ2-3|few
TGTGCCAGCAGCTTAGTTCGCGCCCCCACAGATACGCAGTATTTT
CASSLVRAPTDTQYF
>TRBV2|.|TRBJ1-1|few
TGTGCCAGCAAGACGAGGACGGTGAACACTGAAGCTTTCTTT
CASKTRTVNTEAFF
>TRBV28|.|TRBJ1-5|few
TGTGCCAGCAGTCGACGACGGGGGAATCAGCCCCAGCATTTT
CASSRRRGNQPQHF
>TRBV6-5|.|TRBJ2-7|many
TGTGCCAGCAGTTACTCGAGGGGGGCTCACTACGAGCAGTACTTC
CASSYSRGAHYEQYF
>TRBV7-9|.|TRBJ1-1|few
TGTGCCAGCAGCTCCGGTACTTTAGAGGAGAACACTGAAGCTTTCTTT
CASSSGTLEENTEAFF
>TRBV7-9|.|TRBJ2-5|few
TGTGCCAGCAGCTTAGAGGGTGTTGGTTGGCAAGAGACCCAGTACTTC
CASSLEGVGWQETQYF